These T cell receptor beta chains were read from a single sample in a study of T cell changes during pregnancy in multiple sclerosis. TCRdb's table, derived via immunoSEQ multiplex PCR, lists solely in-frame clones and lacks some. The data contain roughly 27,000 clones, 88% of them seen just once; the ten biggest clones take up 8.3%. The sample was CD8+ T cells from peripheral blood mononuclear cells, taken in the second trimester of pregnancy. These receptors all come from a female donor with multiple sclerosis, enrolled in a pregnancy study. Each CDR3 is given with its conserved first and last residue. The D gene is left open where the match is weak. Clone size is not always given. Where it is, it says once, few, many or a class for expanded clones.

>TRBJ1-2|TRBV5-6|14|TRBD1|NA
CASSLVQGVHGYTF
TGTGCCAGCAGCTTGGTACAGGGGGTCCATGGCTACACCTTC
>TRBJ2-7|TRBV23-1|16|TRBD1|NA
CASSQSRDRGTYEQYF
TGCGCCAGCAGTCAATCCCGGGACAGGGGAACCTACGAGCAGTACTTC
>TRBJ2-3|TRBV10-3|17|TRBD1|NA
CAISESAGTGNTDTQYF
TGTGCCATCAGTGAGTCAGCCGGGACAGGGAACACAGATACGCAGTATTTT
>TRBJ2-5|TRBV21-1|14|NA|NA
CASGHSPEQETQYF
TGTGCCAGCGGCCACAGCCCGGAACAAGAGACCCAGTACTTC
>TRBJ1-5|TRBV15|14|NA|NA
CATSRVRGGQPQHF
TGTGCCACCAGCAGAGTTAGGGGGGGCCAGCCCCAGCATTTT
>TRBJ2-1|TRBV5-1|15|TRBD1|NA
CASSWDRHGSNEQFF
TGCGCCAGCAGCTGGGACAGGCATGGGTCCAATGAGCAGTTCTTC
>TRBJ2-7|TRBV16|14|NA|NA
CASSPGLATYEQYF
TGTGCCAGCAGCCCTGGACTCGCTACCTACGAGCAGTACTTC
>TRBJ1-2|TRBV4-1|17|NA|NA
CASSQVQVHDRNYGYTF
TGCGCCAGCAGCCAAGTCCAAGTACACGACAGGAACTATGGCTACACCTTC
>TRBJ2-7|TRBV19|15|TRBD1|once
CASSPRGTGAYEQYF
TGTGCCAGTAGTCCTCGCGGGACAGGGGCCTACGAGCAGTACTTC
>TRBJ2-2|TRBV6-4|15|TRBD2|NA
CASSVAGGHTGELFF
TGTGCCAGCAGTGTAGCGGGGGGGCACACCGGGGAGCTGTTTTTT
>TRBJ1-1|TRBV11-3|13|TRBD1|few
CASSFTGTGEAFF
TGTGCCAGCAGCTTCACCGGGACAGGGGAAGCTTTCTTT
>TRBJ2-3|TRBV4-1|15|NA|NA
CASSPPGGLKDTQYF
TGCGCCAGCAGCCCTCCCGGGGGTTTGAAGGATACGCAGTATTTT
>TRBJ1-6|TRBV4-1|15|TRBD1|NA
CASSQYRGPNSPLHF
TGCGCCAGCAGCCAATACAGGGGGCCGAATTCACCCCTCCACTTT
>TRBJ2-3|TRBV29-1|13|NA|NA
CSGDAGPTDTQYF
TGCAGCGGAGATGCTGGGCCCACAGATACGCAGTATTTT
>TRBJ1-2|TRBV28|15|TRBD1|NA
CASSSLETGVGGYTF
TGTGCCAGCAGTTCCCTGGAAACAGGGGTCGGGGGCTACACCTTC
>TRBJ2-2|TRBV10-3|16|TRBD2|NA
CAITQGGTINTGELFF
TGTGCCATCACCCAGGGCGGGACTATTAACACCGGGGAGCTGTTTTTT
>TRBJ1-4|TRBV28|19|NA|NA
CASSLNRRTDIISNEKLFF
TGTGCCAGCAGTTTAAATCGTCGGACAGACATAATCTCTAATGAAAAACTGTTTTTT